This T cell receptor (beta chain) emerged from a study of shared clonotypes between healthy human individuals. Turning to the study itself: With ages of 18 to 49, the donors were a couple of women and a few men.

Naive CD8 populations comprised CD45RO-negative cells positively selected for CCR7, excluding terminally differentiated effector memory CD45RA+ cells. Germline assignment: CDR1 SGHAT and CDR2 FQNNGV. Trimming removed 6 bases from V and 6 bases from J; junction bases left unmatched: 7. The CDR3 covers 15 residues. Repertoires were generated with immunoSEQ multiplex PCR, while TCRdb's copy carries only in-frame clones and drops some. The table lists some 1,900,000 clones, roughly 95% of them singletons. Sequenced: naive CD8+ T cells sorted from blood. The receptor's source is a man aged 18 to 30 in good health. This chain links TRBV11-2 with TRBJ2-1, with 11 bases aligning to TRBD1. The CDR3 here is CASSYRDRGVNEQFF. As DNA, the CDR3 is TGTGCCAGCAGTTACCGGGACAGGGGGGTCAATGAGCAGTTCTTC.